This passage covers 27 T cell receptor beta chains from one sample sequenced in a study of cytomegalovirus exposure and HLA in healthy donors. Repertoires were generated with immunoSEQ multiplex PCR, while TCRdb's copy carries only in-frame clones and drops some. The sample includes over 200,000 clones, roughly 84% of them seen just once. Input material: PBMCs. The receptors were sampled from a woman aged 18-29 years in good health and CMV-seropositive.

The chain combines TRBV4-1 with TRBJ1-1, with D maybe TRBD1 (5 bases). Trimming shortened V by 4 bases and J by 6 bases, and 15 bases separated the two germline ends. The germline V gene has CDR1 MGHRA and CDR2 YSYEKL. The CDR3 extends over 14 amino acids. CDR3 amino acids: CASSPSWGEAEAFF. CDR3 in DNA: TGCGCCAGCAGCCCCTCTTGGGGCGAGGCTGAAGCTTTCTTT.

This clone came up a few times. The gene calls are TRBV6-4 and TRBJ2-2; 11 positions match TRBD2. V lost 4 bases to trimming and J lost 1 base; unmatched junction nucleotides: 2. Germline CDR1 is MRHNA and CDR2 is SNTAGT. This CDR3 is built from 16 residues. Written as DNA, the CDR3 is TGTGCCAGCAGTGGACTAGCGGGGCAGAACACCGGGGAGCTGTTTTTT. Its protein is CASSGLAGQNTGELFF.

The V and J genes are TRBV30 and TRBJ1-1, with 9 nucleotides matching TRBD1. Trimming removed 2 bases from V and 6 bases from J; junction bases left unmatched: 10. There are 15 residues in the CDR3. Germline values: CDR1 GTSNPN, CDR2 SVGIG (reference sequence). Here the CDR3 DNA reads TGTGCCTGGAGTACCCCAGGACAGGGGTTCCCTGAAGCTTTCTTT. Translation: CAWSTPGQGFPEAFF.

The chain combines TRBV9 with TRBJ2-7, with D maybe TRBD2 (6 bases). Deletions cut 4 bases from V and 6 bases from J, with 17 bases between. Germline CDR1 is SGDLS and CDR2 is YYNGEE. CDR3 length: 14 amino acids. The CDR3: CASSSSGVGVEQYF. In DNA form, the CDR3 reads TGTGCCAGCAGCTCCTCGGGGGTTGGGGTCGAGCAGTACTTC.

The genes are TRBV30 and TRBJ2-4; 10 nucleotides align to TRBD2. The CDR3 has 15 residues. Germline assignment: CDR1 GTSNPN and CDR2 SVGIG (reference sequence). J was trimmed by 5 bases and V by 1 base; bases with no gene match: 5. As DNA, the CDR3 is TGTGCCTGGAGTGCCTCCGGGACTAGCGAAAACATTCAGTACTTC. It specifies CAWSASGTSENIQYF.

This chain joins TRBV6-6 and TRBJ2-7; D is perhaps TRBD1 (6 bases). The CDR3 runs to 14 residues. Germline V lookup: CDR1 MNHNY, CDR2 SVGAGI (reference sequence). V lost 8 bases and J lost 2, with 16 bases in between. The CDR3 DNA is TGTGCCAGCTCTGGGACAAGTCCTCCCTACGAGCAGTACTTC. Protein: CASSGTSPPYEQYF.

The chain uses TRBV11-2 and TRBJ2-7; 10 bases agree with TRBD2. The trim removed 1 base at V and 0 bases at J, leaving 3 bases unmatched. CDR3 length: 16 residues. Germline values: CDR1 SGHAT, CDR2 FQNNGV. CDR3 loop: CASSLVTSGNSYEQYF. CDR3 coding DNA: TGTGCCAGCAGCTTAGTTACTAGCGGGAACTCCTACGAGCAGTACTTC.

This chain links TRBV7-6 with TRBJ2-6; the D is unclear. Trimming removed 5 bases at V and 4 bases at J, with 12 bases between. The length of the CDR3 is 15 residues. CDR1 is SGHVS, CDR2 FNYEAQ, per germline. The CDR3 bases are TGTGCCAGCAGCCGGTTGACGAGGGGGGCCAACGTCCTGACTTTC. Translation: CASSRLTRGANVLTF.

V is TRBV7-8 and J is TRBJ2-7; the D is unclear. V shed 1 base and J shed 2 bases, with 9 bases lying between them. Germline V gene data show CDR1 as SGHVS and CDR2 as FQNEAQ. The CDR3 extends over 14 amino acids. The CDR3 region has the DNA TGTGCCAGCAGCTTAGTAGCCTACCCCTACGAGCAGTACTTC. Its protein product is CASSLVAYPYEQYF. The whole variable domain, remainder taken from reference TRBV7-8 and TRBJ2-7, is GAGVSQSPRYKVAKRGQDVALRCDPISGHVSLFWYQQALGQGPEFLTYFQNEAQLDKSGLPSDRFFAERPEGSVSTLKIQRTQQEDSAVYLCASSLVAYPYEQYFGPGTRLTVT.

The chain employs TRBV27 and TRBJ2-7; D perhaps matches TRBD1 (5 bases). The V end was cut by 4 bases, the J end by 6 bases, with 19 bases between. CDR1 is MNHEY and CDR2 is SMNVEV in the germline V gene (reference sequence). This CDR3 region has 15 residues. CDR3 bases: TGTGCCAGCAGTTCCAGGGTGGGGCAGTCGGGCGAGCAGTACTTC. The encoded protein is CASSSRVGQSGEQYF.

The V gene is TRBV30, the J gene TRBJ2-7; TRBD1 matches at 7 bases. This CDR3 has 15 residues. V was pared by 1 base and J by 3 bases, with 9 bases of the junction left unmatched. Germline loops: CDR1 GTSNPN, CDR2 SVGIG (reference sequence). The CDR3 region has the DNA TGTGCCTGGAGTGATTCTTACAGGGGAAACTACGAGCAGTACTTC. The encoded protein is CAWSDSYRGNYEQYF.

This clone came up a few times. The V gene is TRBV9, the J gene TRBJ2-7, with unresolved D. This CDR3 contains 13 residues. In germline, CDR1 is SGDLS, CDR2 YYNGEE. The germline V and J ends were trimmed by 2 bases and 7 bases, with 13 bases remaining between them. The CDR3 DNA is TGTGCCAGCAGCGTGGCTCCACATAAGGAGCAGTACTTC. Translation gives CASSVAPHKEQYF.

The chain is built from TRBV19 and TRBJ2-7; unclear D gene. The CDR3 contains 13 residues. V lost 3 bases and J 9 bases, leaving 15 bases between the germline ends. Germline V gene lookup returns CDR1 LNHDA and CDR2 SQIVND (reference sequence). CDR3 residues: CASSIREAWAQYF. As DNA, the CDR3 is TGTGCCAGTAGTATTAGAGAAGCCTGGGCGCAGTACTTC.

The rearrangement joins TRBV5-1 to TRBJ1-2; 7 bases agree with TRBD1. The trim removed 2 bases at V and 6 bases at J, leaving 13 bases unmatched. The CDR3 extends over 16 amino acids. CDR1 is SGHRS and CDR2 is YFSETQ in the germline V gene. CDR3 sequence (DNA): TGCGCCAGCAGCTTTAAGGGGACAGCATTCACCCATGGCTACACCTTC. Translated, it gives CASSFKGTAFTHGYTF.

Regarding this clone: Different DNA sequences within this sample yield the same CDR3. The chain links TRBV30 to TRBJ2-7; 9 bases are a match to TRBD1. The CDR3 is made up of 14 amino acids. The V and J ends lost 0 bases and 1 base, in that order; junction bases with no gene match: 1. Germline loops: CDR1 GTSNPN, CDR2 SVGIG (reference sequence). This chain's CDR3 is CAWSVGTGSYEQYF. In DNA form, the CDR3 reads TGTGCCTGGAGTGTCGGGACAGGGTCCTACGAGCAGTACTTC.

This chain links TRBV28 with TRBJ1-5; 10 bases fit TRBD1. CDR1 MDHEN and CDR2 SYDVKM come from the germline V gene. J lost 6 bases, V lost 6 bases, and 8 bases had no gene match. This CDR3 spans 15 amino acids. The CDR3 coding sequence is TGTGCCAGCAGGGCGACAGGGGGCGCGGTTCAGCCCCAGCATTTT. Protein sequence: CASRATGGAVQPQHF.

The J gene is TRBJ2-1, the V gene TRBV27; 7 bases fit TRBD2. Per the germline V gene, CDR1 is MNHEY and CDR2 is SMNVEV (reference sequence). V lost 5 bases to trimming and J lost 5 bases; unmatched junction nucleotides: 9. The CDR3 sequence is 15 residues long. As DNA, the CDR3 is TGTGCCAGCAGTCTGGCCGGGACTATGAACAATGAGCAGTTCTTC. It specifies CASSLAGTMNNEQFF.

The rearrangement links TRBV18 to TRBJ1-1; the D gene is possibly TRBD1 (5 bases). V lost 3 bases, J lost 3 bases, and 11 bases lay in between. CDR1 is KGHSH and CDR2 is LQKENI in the germline V gene. The CDR3 spans 14 residues. CDR3 sequence: CASSPRDSDTEAFF. The DNA for the CDR3 is TGTGCCAGCTCACCGCGGGACTCGGACACTGAAGCTTTCTTT. The entire variable domain, with the rest obtained from reference TRBV18 and TRBJ1-1, is as follows: NAGVMQNPRHLVRRRGQEARLRCSPMKGHSHVYWYRQLPEEGLKFMVYLQKENIIDESGMPKERFSAEFPKEGPSILRIQQVVRGDSAAYFCASSPRDSDTEAFFGQGTRLTVV.

The DNA for the CDR3 is TGTGCCAGCAGTTTTCCTAGCGGAAACGAAAGGAGTTCCTACGAGCAGTACTTC. Amino acid sequence: CASSFPSGNERSSYEQYF. This chain uses TRBV28 with TRBJ2-7; TRBD2 aligns across 7 bases. CDR3 length: 18 residues. V lost 3 bases, J lost 1 base, and 15 bases stayed unmatched. The germline gives CDR1 MDHEN, CDR2 SYDVKM.

This chain joins TRBV5-1 and TRBJ2-7; 11 bases agree with TRBD1. V gave up 3 bases and J gave up 4 bases; unmatched junction bases: 9. CDR1 and CDR2 from the germline V gene are SGHRS and YFSETQ. CDR3 size: 16 residues. The CDR3 DNA follows: TGCGCCAGCAGCTACCCCGGGACAGGGGGTTCGTACGAGCAGTACTTC. Translated: CASSYPGTGGSYEQYF.

This chain uses TRBV11-3 with TRBJ2-1, with TRBD1 identical over 8 bases. CDR1 and CDR2 from the germline V gene are SGHNT and YENEEA. The CDR3 spans 15 residues. The J segment lost 0 bases and the V segment lost 5 bases, leaving 3 bases of the junction unmatched. The DNA for the CDR3 is TGTGCCAGCAGCAAGACAGGGGACTCCTACAATGAGCAGTTCTTC. Translating it yields CASSKTGDSYNEQFF.

The chain recombines TRBV7-8 with TRBJ2-1, with D perhaps TRBD2 (6 bases). The CDR3 is made up of 19 amino acids. Trimming took off 2 bases at V and 1 base at J, with 21 bases between the two ends. Per germline, CDR1 SGHVS and CDR2 FQNEAQ. Here the CDR3 reads CASSLLPLTREASYNEQFF. The CDR3 region has the DNA TGTGCCAGCAGCTTACTCCCATTAACGAGGGAGGCGTCCTACAATGAGCAGTTCTTC.

This clone was observed a single time. The chain joins TRBV4-1 to TRBJ1-1; TRBD1 is a possible D gene (5 bases). Germline V gives CDR1 MGHRA, CDR2 YSYEKL. V lost 2 bases, J lost 3 bases, and 16 bases lay in between. The length of the CDR3 is 16 residues. The CDR3 nucleotides read TGCGCCAGCAGCCAACCCGGGAGGGGCCAAGACACTGAAGCTTTCTTT. This encodes CASSQPGRGQDTEAFF.

The chain couples TRBV12-5 to TRBJ2-3; the match to TRBD2 covers 15 bases. Losses at the gene ends were 1 base for V and 4 bases for J; bases not matched to a gene: 18. This CDR3 has 22 residues. CDR1 is LGHNT and CDR2 is FRNRAP in the germline V gene. The CDR3, as DNA: TGTGCTAGTGGTTTGGGGCCTCTATTAACCGGGACTAGCGGGAGGTTGGCAGATACGCAGTATTTT. As protein: CASGLGPLLTGTSGRLADTQYF.

The chain uses TRBV15 and TRBJ1-3; D not certain. Germline CDR1 is LNHNV and CDR2 is YYDKDF (reference sequence). This CDR3 has 14 residues. The V gene lost 1 base and the J gene lost 1 base, with 5 bases spanning the gap. The DNA of the CDR3 is TGTGCCACCAGCAGAGTCGGGTCTGGAAACACCATATATTTT. It codes for CATSRVGSGNTIYF.

The chain carries TRBV5-4 and TRBJ1-1; perhaps TRBD1 as D (5 bases). Germline CDR1 reads SGHNT; CDR2 reads YYREEE (reference sequence). The CDR3 covers 16 residues. Trimming left V 8 bases short and J 5 bases short, with 25 bases between. CDR3 protein: CASSHRRRGLATEAFF. CDR3 sequence (DNA): TGTGCCAGTTCCCATCGGAGGAGGGGCCTGGCTACTGAAGCTTTCTTT.

The chain employs TRBV5-8 and TRBJ2-1; 9 bases align to TRBD1. V trimming: 3 bases; J trimming: 8 bases; junction bases outside the gene matches: 3. Germline V lookup: CDR1 SGHTS, CDR2 YDEGEE. CDR3 length: 13 amino acids. The CDR3 coding sequence is TGTGCCAGCAGCTGGACAGGGGCATATGAGCAGTTCTTC. This encodes CASSWTGAYEQFF.